These 2 T cell receptor beta chains were sequenced from one sample in a study of blood T cell repertoires in COVID-19. Produced via immunoSEQ multiplex PCR; TCRdb's table is partial and in-frame only. The sample includes around 59,000 clones, 70% to 80% seen only once; the top ten take around 10%. Sequencing input: peripheral blood. The receptors shown here come from a human donor in a cohort sampled during active COVID-19.

The chain uses TRBV28 and TRBJ2-7, with TRBD2 matching over 8 bases. V lost 4 bases and J lost 2; bases outside the gene matches: 7. Germline V gene data show CDR1 as MDHEN and CDR2 as SYDVKM. CDR3 length equals 15 residues. CDR3 in amino acids: CASSSASGWTYEQYF. In DNA, the CDR3 is TGTGCCAGCAGTTCGGCTAGCGGGTGGACCTACGAGCAGTACTTC. Using reference TRBV28 and TRBJ2-7 for the parts outside the CDR3, the full variable domain is DVKVTQSSRYLVKRTGEKVFLECVQDMDHENMFWYRQDPGLGLRLIYFSYDVKMKEKGDIPEGYSVSREKKERFSLILESASTNQTSMYLCASSSASGWTYEQYFGPGTRLTVT.

The gene calls are TRBV19 and TRBJ2-5; D is possibly TRBD2 (7 bases). The CDR3 is 15 amino acids. Trimming took 5 bases from V and 2 from J, leaving 15 bases between them. CDR1 and CDR2 from the germline V gene are LNHDA and SQIVND (reference sequence). This chain's CDR3 is CASSASQGGQETQYF. In nucleotides, the CDR3 is TGTGCCAGTAGTGCCTCACAGGGAGGGCAAGAGACCCAGTACTTC.